A selection of T cell receptor beta chains follows, all from one sample in a study of blood T cell repertoires in COVID-19. Sequencing was performed with immunoSEQ multiplex PCR; in TCRdb, only in-frame clones are kept and a portion is missing. The table lists 150,000 or so clones, roughly three quarters of them singletons. Specimen: peripheral blood. Receptor source: a woman aged 65 to 85 with acute or convalescent COVID-19. The CDR3 runs from the conserved cysteine through the conserved F or W. A D gene is named only where the DNA matches it firmly. A clone size is listed for some rows: how often the clone was seen (once, few, many), or a class if it is expanded.

D,J,size,V,CDR3,DNA
.,TRBJ1-1,.,TRBV7-2,CASSRRGRDTEAFF,TGTGCCAGCAGCCGCAGGGGCCGTGACACTGAAGCTTTCTTT
.,TRBJ1-2,.,TRBV19,CASWDSGGDGYTF,TGTGCCAGTTGGGACTCGGGGGGAGATGGCTACACCTTC
.,TRBJ1-1,.,TRBV27,CASSSFDGPESEAFF,TGTGCCAGCAGTTCATTTGACGGCCCGGAGTCTGAAGCTTTCTTT
.,TRBJ2-7,.,TRBV3-1/TRBV3-2,CASSPGLSSYEQYF,TGTGCCAGCAGCCCTGGACTCAGCTCCTACGAGCAGTACTTC
.,TRBJ1-1,few,TRBV30,CAWSAQANTEAFF,TGTGCCTGGAGTGCACAGGCGAACACTGAAGCTTTCTTT
.,TRBJ2-7,.,TRBV14,CASSQVRGNEQYF,TGTGCCAGCAGCCAAGTAAGAGGGAACGAGCAGTACTTC
TRBD1,TRBJ1-5,.,TRBV28,CASSLDRGNQPQHF,TGTGCCAGCAGTTTAGACAGGGGCAATCAGCCCCAGCATTTT
.,TRBJ1-3,few,TRBV3-1/TRBV3-2,CASSQAPTGGTIYF,TGTGCCAGCAGCCAAGCACCCACAGGTGGGACCATATATTTT
.,TRBJ1-5,once,TRBV6-6,CASSYSTPGSGPQHF,TGTGCCAGCAGTTACTCGACCCCCGGGTCCGGGCCCCAGCATTTT
TRBD2,TRBJ2-1,many,TRBV7-8,CASSFFAGAYNEQFF,TGTGCCAGCAGCTTCTTCGCGGGGGCCTACAATGAGCAGTTCTTC
TRBD1,TRBJ2-1,.,TRBV5-1,CASSLTGQGNEQFF,TGCGCCAGCAGCTTGACCGGACAGGGTAATGAGCAGTTCTTC
.,TRBJ2-3,.,TRBV7-9,CASTSSTDTQYF,TGTGCCAGCACCTCTAGCACAGATACGCAGTATTTT